This T cell receptor beta chain was recovered during a study of early T cells in non-severe SARS-CoV-2 infection. Trimming took 6 bases from V and 2 from J, leaving 10 bases between them. Germline V gives CDR1 MDHEN, CDR2 SYDVKM. This CDR3 has 13 amino acids. This clonotype was seen a few times. TCRdb called the 5' RACE reads again in MiXCR, with one record for every CDR3 protein. In the table there are tens of thousands of distinct CDR3 sequences, about 15% of which are singletons. V is TRBV28 and J is TRBJ1-1; a weak D match, TRBD1 (5 bases). This receptor was identified in an adult who was a healthcare worker with PCR-confirmed SARS-CoV-2 infection or an uninfected control (not recorded which). Sequenced sample: whole blood. In DNA, the CDR3 is TGTGCCAGCAGGTTCGGGACTAACACTGAAGCTTTCTTT. Translating gives CASRFGTNTEAFF.